These T cell receptor beta chains were read from a single sample in a study of cytomegalovirus exposure and HLA in healthy donors. TCRdb's table, derived via immunoSEQ multiplex PCR, lists solely in-frame clones and lacks some. The table includes more than 150,000 clones, roughly 84% detected once. The sequenced sample was PBMCs. These receptors all come from a woman aged 45-65 years in good health and CMV-seropositive. Both conserved end residues are part of each CDR3. A D gene is named only where the DNA matches it firmly. Part of the rows lack a size; the others show once, few, many or a class for expanded clones.

J,size,D,V,CDR3,DNA
TRBJ2-7,few,TRBD1,TRBV5-6,CASSRWDRDNYEQYF,TGTGCCAGCAGCCGGTGGGACAGGGACAACTACGAGCAGTACTTC
TRBJ1-1,-,-,TRBV7-9,CASLFTGNTEAFF,TGTGCCAGCCTATTCACAGGGAACACTGAAGCTTTCTTT
TRBJ2-5,once,TRBD2,TRBV5-4,CASILHPGGAGETQYF,TGTGCCAGCATCCTTCATCCGGGGGGGGCTGGAGAGACCCAGTACTTC
TRBJ2-2,-,-,TRBV9,CASSVGRTPSGELFF,TGTGCCAGCAGCGTAGGTCGGACTCCTTCCGGGGAGCTGTTTTTT
TRBJ2-1,-,TRBD1,TRBV18,CASSPQQGGYNEQFF,TGTGCCAGCTCACCACAACAGGGGGGATACAATGAGCAGTTCTTC
TRBJ2-7,-,TRBD1,TRBV5-4,CASSERQGYEQYF,TGTGCCAGCAGCGAGAGACAGGGCTACGAGCAGTACTTC
TRBJ2-2,-,TRBD1,TRBV5-1,CASSLGQGSTGELFF,TGCGCCAGCAGTTTAGGACAGGGGTCTACCGGGGAGCTGTTTTTT
TRBJ2-5,-,TRBD1,TRBV14,CASSLTGGAGTQYF,TGTGCCAGCAGCCTCACAGGGGGCGCCGGGACCCAGTACTTC
TRBJ1-2,-,-,TRBV28,CASSSPSNYGYTF,TGTGCCAGCAGTTCCCCGAGTAACTATGGCTACACCTTC
TRBJ1-6,-,TRBD1,TRBV7-2,CASSLGAAGTGRNSPLHF,TGTGCCAGCAGCCTGGGGGCCGCCGGGACAGGGAGGAATTCACCCCTCCACTTT
TRBJ1-5,-,TRBD1,TRBV2,CASTAQPRGGNQPQHF,TGTGCCAGCACCGCACAGCCCAGGGGGGGCAATCAGCCCCAGCATTTT
TRBJ2-3,-,-,TRBV29-1,CSYGSPSDTQYF,TGCAGCTACGGTTCGCCTTCAGATACGCAGTATTTT
TRBJ1-1,once,-,TRBV11-3,CASSLSGYTEAFF,TGTGCCAGCAGCTTATCCGGGTACACTGAAGCTTTCTTT
TRBJ2-1,-,TRBD2,TRBV9,CASSPTSTSVNEQFF,TGTGCCAGCAGCCCCACTTCGACTAGCGTGAATGAGCAGTTCTTC
TRBJ1-1,-,TRBD1,TRBV7-3,CASSPDRDTTEAFF,TGTGCCAGCAGCCCCGACAGGGATACCACTGAAGCTTTCTTT
TRBJ1-1,-,TRBD1,TRBV6-1,CASTGQGRTEAFF,TGTGCCAGCACTGGACAGGGGAGGACTGAAGCTTTCTTT
TRBJ1-1,-,-,TRBV5-1,CASSLALQNAVTEAFF,TGCGCCAGCAGCTTGGCCTTGCAGAACGCGGTCACTGAAGCTTTCTTT
TRBJ2-3,-,TRBD2,TRBV2,CASSVTSRGADTQYF,TGTGCCAGCAGCGTGACTAGCCGGGGGGCAGATACGCAGTATTTT
TRBJ2-1,-,-,TRBV18,CASSPFGADEQFF,TGTGCCAGCTCACCCTTTGGGGCCGATGAGCAGTTCTTC
TRBJ2-3,once,-,TRBV7-2,CASSVGRLGATDTQYF,TGTGCCAGCAGCGTGGGCAGACTAGGTGCAACAGATACGCAGTATTTT
TRBJ2-1,-,-,TRBV19,CASSIARQDNEQFF,TGTGCCAGTAGTATAGCCCGACAGGATAATGAGCAGTTCTTC
TRBJ2-6,-,-,TRBV4-3,CASSQGGDLRDSGANVLTF,TGCGCCAGCAGCCAAGGGGGGGACCTTAGAGACTCTGGGGCCAACGTCCTGACTTTC
TRBJ2-7,-,TRBD1,TRBV6-5,CASSDPGQGHEQYF,TGTGCCAGCAGTGACCCGGGACAGGGCCACGAGCAGTACTTC
TRBJ1-2,-,TRBD1,TRBV6-1,CAVSVTGSFYGYTF,TGTGCCGTCAGTGTGACAGGGTCTTTTTATGGCTACACCTTC
TRBJ2-7,-,-,TRBV28,CASSLSPSTPKYEQYF,TGTGCCAGCAGTTTATCGCCGTCGACACCCAAGTACGAGCAGTACTTC
TRBJ2-3,-,TRBD2,TRBV7-9,CASSQTSGGAKDTQYF,TGTGCCAGCAGCCAAACTAGCGGGGGGGCCAAAGATACGCAGTATTTT
TRBJ2-7,-,-,TRBV6-5,CASRGGQHLYEQYF,TGTGCCAGCAGAGGAGGACAGCACCTCTACGAGCAGTACTTC
TRBJ2-5,-,-,TRBV7-2,CASSTGRSGETQYF,TGTGCCAGCAGCACAGGCCGTTCGGGAGAGACCCAGTACTTC
TRBJ2-7,-,TRBD2,TRBV10-3,CAISESGRGWDEQYF,TGTGCCATCAGTGAGTCCGGGAGGGGATGGGACGAGCAGTACTTC
TRBJ2-3,-,TRBD2,TRBV4-1,CASSQEGSGGARDTQYF,TGCGCCAGCAGCCAAGAGGGTAGCGGGGGGGCCAGAGATACGCAGTATTTT
TRBJ1-2,-,TRBD1,TRBV23-1,CASSQPPPESRDRNYGYTF,TGCGCCAGCAGTCAACCTCCCCCGGAATCCCGGGACAGAAACTATGGCTACACCTTC
TRBJ1-6,-,TRBD1,TRBV4-1,CASSQEWDSGMNSPLHF,TGCGCCAGCAGCCAAGAATGGGACAGTGGGATGAATTCACCCCTCCACTTT
TRBJ1-4,once,-,TRBV6-5,CASSAPGGTEKLFF,TGTGCCAGCAGCGCCCCGGGAGGAACTGAAAAACTGTTTTTT